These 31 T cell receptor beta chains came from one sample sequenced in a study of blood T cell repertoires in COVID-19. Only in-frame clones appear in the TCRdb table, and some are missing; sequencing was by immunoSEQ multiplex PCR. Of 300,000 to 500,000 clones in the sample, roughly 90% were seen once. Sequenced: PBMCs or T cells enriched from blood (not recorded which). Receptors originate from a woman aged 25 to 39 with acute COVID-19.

In nucleotides, the CDR3 is TGTGCCAGCAGTGCAGGGGCGAGCGGTGAAAAACTGTTTTTT. It yields the protein CASSAGASGEKLFF. V is TRBV6-4 and J is TRBJ1-4; D is perhaps TRBD1 (6 bases). Trimming pared 4 bases from V and 7 bases from J, leaving 13 bases between. This CDR3 has 14 residues. CDR1 MRHNA and CDR2 SNTAGT come from the germline V gene.

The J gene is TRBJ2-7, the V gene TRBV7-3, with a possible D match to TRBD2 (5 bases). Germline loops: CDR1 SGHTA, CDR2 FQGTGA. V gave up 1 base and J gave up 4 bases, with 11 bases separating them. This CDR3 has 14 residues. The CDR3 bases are TGTGCCAGCAGCTTAAGTGGAGGATCTTACGAGCAGTACTTC. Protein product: CASSLSGGSYEQYF.

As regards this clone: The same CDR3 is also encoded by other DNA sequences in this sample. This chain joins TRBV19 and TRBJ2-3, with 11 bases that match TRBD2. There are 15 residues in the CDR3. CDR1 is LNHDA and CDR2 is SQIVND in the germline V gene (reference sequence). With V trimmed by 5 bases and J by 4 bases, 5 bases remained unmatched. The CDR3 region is CASSVAGGRADTQYF. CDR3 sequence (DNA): TGTGCCAGTAGTGTAGCGGGGGGGCGGGCAGATACGCAGTATTTT.

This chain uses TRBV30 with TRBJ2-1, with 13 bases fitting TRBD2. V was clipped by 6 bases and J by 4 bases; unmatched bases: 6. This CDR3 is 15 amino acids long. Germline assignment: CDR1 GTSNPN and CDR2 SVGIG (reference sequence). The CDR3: CACYRTSGGYNEQFF. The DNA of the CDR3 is TGTGCCTGCTACAGGACTAGCGGGGGTTACAATGAGCAGTTCTTC.

The CDR3 here is CAISESLQVVSGANVLTF. CDR3 nucleotide sequence: TGTGCCATCAGTGAGTCCTTACAGGTTGTCTCTGGGGCCAACGTCCTGACTTTC. The chain employs TRBV10-3 and TRBJ2-6; weak D call: TRBD1 (5 bases). V lost 0 bases, J lost 0 bases, and 12 bases lay in between. Germline CDR1 ENHRY, CDR2 SYGVKD. There are 18 residues in the CDR3.

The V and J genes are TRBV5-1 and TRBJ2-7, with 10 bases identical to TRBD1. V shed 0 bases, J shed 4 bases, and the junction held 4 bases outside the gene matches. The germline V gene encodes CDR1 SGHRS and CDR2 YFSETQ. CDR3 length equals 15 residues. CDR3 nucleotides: TGCGCCAGCAGCTTGGAGGGACAGGGGCCTTACGAGCAGTACTTC. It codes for CASSLEGQGPYEQYF.

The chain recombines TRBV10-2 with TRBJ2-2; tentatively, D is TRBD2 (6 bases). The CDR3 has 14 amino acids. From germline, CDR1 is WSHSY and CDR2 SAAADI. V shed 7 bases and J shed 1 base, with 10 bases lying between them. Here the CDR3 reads CASTPGGNTGELFF. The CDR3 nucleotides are TGCGCCAGCACCCCCGGGGGGAACACCGGGGAGCTGTTTTTT.

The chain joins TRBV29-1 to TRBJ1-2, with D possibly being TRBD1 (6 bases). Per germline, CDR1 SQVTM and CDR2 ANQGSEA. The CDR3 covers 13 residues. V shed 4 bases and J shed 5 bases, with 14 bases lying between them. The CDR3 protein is CSVVQGLGYGYTF. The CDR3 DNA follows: TGCAGCGTTGTCCAGGGGCTAGGATATGGCTACACCTTC.

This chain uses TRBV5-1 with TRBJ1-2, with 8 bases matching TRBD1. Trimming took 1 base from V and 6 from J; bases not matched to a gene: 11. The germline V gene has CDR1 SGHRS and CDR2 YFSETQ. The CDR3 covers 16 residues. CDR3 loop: CASSLNPPTGANGYTF. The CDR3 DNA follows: TGCGCCAGCAGCTTGAATCCCCCGACAGGGGCCAATGGCTACACCTTC.

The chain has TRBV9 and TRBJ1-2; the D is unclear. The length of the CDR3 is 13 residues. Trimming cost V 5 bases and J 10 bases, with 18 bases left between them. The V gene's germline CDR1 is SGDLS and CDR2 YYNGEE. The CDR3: CASSSSGMEVYTF. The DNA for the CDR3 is TGTGCCAGCAGTTCGTCTGGGATGGAGGTCTACACCTTC.

In nucleotides, the CDR3 is TGTGCCAGCAGACCTAGACAGACCAATCAGCCCCAGCATTTT. As protein: CASRPRQTNQPQHF. V and J are TRBV6-5 and TRBJ1-5; D may be TRBD1 (5 bases). Trimming took 6 bases from V and 3 from J, leaving 12 bases between them. CDR3 length: 14 residues. Germline lookup yields CDR1 MNHEY and CDR2 SVGAGI.

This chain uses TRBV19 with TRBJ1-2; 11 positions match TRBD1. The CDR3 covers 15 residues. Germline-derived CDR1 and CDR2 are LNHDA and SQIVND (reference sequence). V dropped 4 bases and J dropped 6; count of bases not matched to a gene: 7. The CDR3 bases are TGTGCCAGTAGTACCGGACAGGGGGCGCCGAATGGCTACACCTTC. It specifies CASSTGQGAPNGYTF.

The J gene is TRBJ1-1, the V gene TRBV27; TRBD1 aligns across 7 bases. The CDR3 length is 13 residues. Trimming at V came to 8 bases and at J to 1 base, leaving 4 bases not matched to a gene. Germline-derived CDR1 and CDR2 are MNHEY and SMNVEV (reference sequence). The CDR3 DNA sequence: TGTGCCAGCTCACGGACAGGGAACACTGAAGCTTTCTTT. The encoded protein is CASSRTGNTEAFF.

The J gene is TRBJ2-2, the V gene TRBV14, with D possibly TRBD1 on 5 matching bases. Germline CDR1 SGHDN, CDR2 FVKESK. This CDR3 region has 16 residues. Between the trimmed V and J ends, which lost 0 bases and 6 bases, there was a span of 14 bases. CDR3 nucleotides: TGTGCCAGCAGCCAAGATCGGCAGGGAAGCGCCGGGGAGCTGTTTTTT. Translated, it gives CASSQDRQGSAGELFF. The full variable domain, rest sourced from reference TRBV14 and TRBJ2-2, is EAGVTQFPSHSVIEKGQTVTLRCDPISGHDNLYWYRRVMGKEIKFLLHFVKESKQDESGMPNNRFLAERTGGTYSTLKVQPAELEDSGVYFCASSQDRQGSAGELFFGEGSRLTVL.

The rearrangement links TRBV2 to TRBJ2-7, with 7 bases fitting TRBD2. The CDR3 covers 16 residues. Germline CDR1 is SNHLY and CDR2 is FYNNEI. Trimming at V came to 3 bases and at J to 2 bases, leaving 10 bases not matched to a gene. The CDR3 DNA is TGTGCCAGCAGTGAGGTTGACGGGGGGAAACCCTACGAGCAGTACTTC. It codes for CASSEVDGGKPYEQYF. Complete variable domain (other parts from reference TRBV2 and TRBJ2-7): EPEVTQTPSHQVTQMGQEVILRCVPISNHLYFYWYRQILGQKVEFLVSFYNNEISEKSEIFDDQFSVERPDGSNFTLKIRSTKLEDSAMYFCASSEVDGGKPYEQYFGPGTRLTVT.

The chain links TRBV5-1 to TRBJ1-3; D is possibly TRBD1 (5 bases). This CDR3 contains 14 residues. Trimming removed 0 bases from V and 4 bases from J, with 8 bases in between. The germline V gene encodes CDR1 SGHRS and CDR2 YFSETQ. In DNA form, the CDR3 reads TGCGCCAGCAGCTTGGGACAGCCAGGAAACACCATATATTTT. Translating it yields CASSLGQPGNTIYF. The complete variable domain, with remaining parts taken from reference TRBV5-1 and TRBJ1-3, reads KAGVTQTPRYLIKTRGQQVTLSCSPISGHRSVSWYQQTPGQGLQFLFEYFSETQRNKGNFPGRFSGRQFSNSRSEMNVSTLELGDSALYLCASSLGQPGNTIYFGEGSWLTVV.

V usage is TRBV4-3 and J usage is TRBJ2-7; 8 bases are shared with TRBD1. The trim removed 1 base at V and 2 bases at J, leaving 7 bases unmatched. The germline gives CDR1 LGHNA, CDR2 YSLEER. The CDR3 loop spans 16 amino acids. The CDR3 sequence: CASSQVTGAIPYEQYF. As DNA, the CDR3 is TGCGCCAGCAGCCAAGTGACAGGGGCCATTCCCTACGAGCAGTACTTC.

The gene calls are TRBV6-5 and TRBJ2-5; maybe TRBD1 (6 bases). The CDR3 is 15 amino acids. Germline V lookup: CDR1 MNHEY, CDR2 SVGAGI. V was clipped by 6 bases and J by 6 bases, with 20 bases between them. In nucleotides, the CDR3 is TGTGCCAGCAGCAGGGGATCCATTCACCCGAAGACCCAGTACTTC. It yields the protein CASSRGSIHPKTQYF.

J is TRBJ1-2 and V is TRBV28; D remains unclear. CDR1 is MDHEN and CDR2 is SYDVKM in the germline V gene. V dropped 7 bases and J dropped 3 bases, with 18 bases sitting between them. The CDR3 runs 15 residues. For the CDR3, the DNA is TGTGCCAGCAACCGCGGTGGCCTATTGGACTATGGCTACACCTTC. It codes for CASNRGGLLDYGYTF.

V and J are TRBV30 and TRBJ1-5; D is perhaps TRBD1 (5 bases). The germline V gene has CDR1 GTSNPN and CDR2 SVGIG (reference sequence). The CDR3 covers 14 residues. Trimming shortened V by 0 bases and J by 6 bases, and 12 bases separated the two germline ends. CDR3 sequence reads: CAWSVDISVQPQHF. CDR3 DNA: TGTGCCTGGAGTGTGGACATCTCGGTTCAGCCCCAGCATTTT.

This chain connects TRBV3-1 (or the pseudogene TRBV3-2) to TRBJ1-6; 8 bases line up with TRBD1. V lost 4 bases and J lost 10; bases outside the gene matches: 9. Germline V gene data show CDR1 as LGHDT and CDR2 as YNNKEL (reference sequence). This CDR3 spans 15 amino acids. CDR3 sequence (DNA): TGTGCCAGCAGCCGCCTGGACAGGGCATCCTCACCCCTCCACTTT. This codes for CASSRLDRASSPLHF.

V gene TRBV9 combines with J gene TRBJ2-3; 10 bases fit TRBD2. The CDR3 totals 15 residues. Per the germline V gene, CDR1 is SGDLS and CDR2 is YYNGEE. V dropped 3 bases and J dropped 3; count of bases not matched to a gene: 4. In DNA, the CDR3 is TGTGCCAGCAGCGGTCCTAGCGGGGGTACAGATACGCAGTATTTT. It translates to CASSGPSGGTDTQYF. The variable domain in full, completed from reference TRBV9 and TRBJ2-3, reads DSGVTQTPKHLITATGQRVTLRCSPRSGDLSVYWYQQSLDQGLQFLIQYYNGEERAKGNILERFSAQQFPDLHSELNLSSLELGDSALYFCASSGPSGGTDTQYFGPGTRLTVL.

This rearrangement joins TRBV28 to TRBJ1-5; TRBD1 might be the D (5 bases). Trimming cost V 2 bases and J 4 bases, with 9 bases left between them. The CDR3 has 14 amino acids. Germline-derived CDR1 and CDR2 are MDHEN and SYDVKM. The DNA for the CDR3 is TGTGCCAGCAGTTTAATCGGGGGAAATCAGCCCCAGCATTTT. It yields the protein CASSLIGGNQPQHF. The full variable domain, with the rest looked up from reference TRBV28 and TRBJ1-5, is DVKVTQSSRYLVKRTGEKVFLECVQDMDHENMFWYRQDPGLGLRLIYFSYDVKMKEKGDIPEGYSVSREKKERFSLILESASTNQTSMYLCASSLIGGNQPQHFGDGTRLSIL.

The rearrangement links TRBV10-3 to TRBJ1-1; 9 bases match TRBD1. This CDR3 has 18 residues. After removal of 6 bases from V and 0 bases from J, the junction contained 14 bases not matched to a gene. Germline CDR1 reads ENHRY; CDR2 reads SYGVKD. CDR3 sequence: CAISLAGTGRSVNTEAFF. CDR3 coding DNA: TGTGCCATCAGCCTGGCCGGGACAGGGAGGTCAGTGAACACTGAAGCTTTCTTT.

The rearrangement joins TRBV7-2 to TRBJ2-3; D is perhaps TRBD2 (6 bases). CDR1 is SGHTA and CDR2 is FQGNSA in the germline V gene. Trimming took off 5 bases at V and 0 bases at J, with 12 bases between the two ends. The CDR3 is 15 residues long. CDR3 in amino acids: CASSPKGGSTDTQYF. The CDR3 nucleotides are TGTGCCAGCAGCCCCAAAGGAGGGAGCACAGATACGCAGTATTTT.

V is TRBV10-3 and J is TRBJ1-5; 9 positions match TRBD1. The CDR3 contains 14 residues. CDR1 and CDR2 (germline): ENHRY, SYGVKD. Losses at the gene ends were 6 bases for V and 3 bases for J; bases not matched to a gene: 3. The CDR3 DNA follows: TGTGCCATCAGCCGGGACAGGGTCAATCAGCCCCAGCATTTT. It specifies CAISRDRVNQPQHF.

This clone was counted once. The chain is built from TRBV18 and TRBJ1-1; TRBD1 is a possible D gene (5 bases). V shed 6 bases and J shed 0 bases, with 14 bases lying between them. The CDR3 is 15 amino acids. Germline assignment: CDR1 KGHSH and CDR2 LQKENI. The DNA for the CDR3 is TGTGCCAGCTCCTCCGCGCAGGGAATGAACACTGAAGCTTTCTTT. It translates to CASSSAQGMNTEAFF.

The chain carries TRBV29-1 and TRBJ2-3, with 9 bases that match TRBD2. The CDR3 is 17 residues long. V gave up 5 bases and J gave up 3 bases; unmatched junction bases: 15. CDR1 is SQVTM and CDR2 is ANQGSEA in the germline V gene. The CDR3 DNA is TGCAGCGTTCAGAGCGGGGGGCTTCTCGGGTCGACAGATACGCAGTATTTT. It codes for CSVQSGGLLGSTDTQYF.

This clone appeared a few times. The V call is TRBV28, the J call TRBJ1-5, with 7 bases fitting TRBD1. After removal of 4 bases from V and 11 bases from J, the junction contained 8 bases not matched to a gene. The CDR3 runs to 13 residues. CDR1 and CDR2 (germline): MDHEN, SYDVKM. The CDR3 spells CASSSQGRPAQHF. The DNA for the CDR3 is TGTGCCAGCAGTTCACAGGGGCGGCCGGCCCAGCATTTT.

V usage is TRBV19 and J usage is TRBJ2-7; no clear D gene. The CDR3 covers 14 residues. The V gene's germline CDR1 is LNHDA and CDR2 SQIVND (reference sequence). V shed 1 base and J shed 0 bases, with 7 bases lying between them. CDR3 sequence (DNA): TGTGCCAGTAGTATAGCAGGCTACTCCTACGAGCAGTACTTC. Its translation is CASSIAGYSYEQYF.

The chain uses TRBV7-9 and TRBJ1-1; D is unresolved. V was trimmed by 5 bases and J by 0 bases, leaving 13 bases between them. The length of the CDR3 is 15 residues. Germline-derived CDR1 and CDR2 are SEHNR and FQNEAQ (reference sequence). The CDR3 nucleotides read TGTGCCAGCAGCCAATCGCCGGGGATGAACACTGAAGCTTTCTTT. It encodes CASSQSPGMNTEAFF.